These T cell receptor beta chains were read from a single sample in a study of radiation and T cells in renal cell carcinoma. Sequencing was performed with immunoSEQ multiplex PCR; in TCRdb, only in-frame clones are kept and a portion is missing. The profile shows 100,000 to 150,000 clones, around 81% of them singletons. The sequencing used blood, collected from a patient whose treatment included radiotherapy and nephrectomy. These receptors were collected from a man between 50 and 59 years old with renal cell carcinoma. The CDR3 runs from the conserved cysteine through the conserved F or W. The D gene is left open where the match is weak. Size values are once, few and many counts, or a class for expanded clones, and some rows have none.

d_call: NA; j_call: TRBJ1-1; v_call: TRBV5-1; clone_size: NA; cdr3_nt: TGCGCCAGCAGCTTAACGGGGATGATGAACACTGAAGCTTTCTTT; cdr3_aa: CASSLTGMMNTEAFF
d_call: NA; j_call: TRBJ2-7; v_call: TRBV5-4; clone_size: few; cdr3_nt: TGTGCCAGCAGCTTGCCTGATCGCTACGAGCAGTACTTC; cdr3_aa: CASSLPDRYEQYF
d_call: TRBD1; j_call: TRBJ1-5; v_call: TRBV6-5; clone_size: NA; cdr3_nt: TGTGCCAGCACCTTCCGACAGGGGGGAAATCAGCCCCAGCATTTT; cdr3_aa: CASTFRQGGNQPQHF
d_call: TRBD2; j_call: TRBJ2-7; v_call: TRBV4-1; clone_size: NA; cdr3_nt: TGCGCCAGCAGTTCTAGCGGGGGGGATTTTTTCGAGCAGTACTTC; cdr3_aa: CASSSSGGDFFEQYF
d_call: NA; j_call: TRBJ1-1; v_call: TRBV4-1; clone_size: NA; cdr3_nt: TGCGCCAGCAGCCTCTCACAAGGGGACGGCCTGACAGCTTTCTTT; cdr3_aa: CASSLSQGDGLTAFF
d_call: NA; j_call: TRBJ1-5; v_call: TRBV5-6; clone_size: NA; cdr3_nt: TGTGCCAGCAGCTTCAGGGGTCTTCGTCAGCCCCAGCATTTT; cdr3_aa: CASSFRGLRQPQHF
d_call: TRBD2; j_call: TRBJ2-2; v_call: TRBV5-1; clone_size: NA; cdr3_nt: TGCGCCAGCAGACTGCCGGGACTAGCGGGAGGGAGCGGGGAGCTGTTTTTT; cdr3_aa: CASRLPGLAGGSGELFF
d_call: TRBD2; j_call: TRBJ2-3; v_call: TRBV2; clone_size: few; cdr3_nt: TGTGCCAGCAACGTAGCGGGAAGCACAGATACGCAGTATTTT; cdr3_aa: CASNVAGSTDTQYF
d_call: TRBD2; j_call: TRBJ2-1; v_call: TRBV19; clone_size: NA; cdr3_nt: TGTGCCAGTAAGTTGAGTAGCGGGAGTTACAATGAGCAGTTCTTC; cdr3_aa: CASKLSSGSYNEQFF
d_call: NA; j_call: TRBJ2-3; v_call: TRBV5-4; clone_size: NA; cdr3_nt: TGTGCCAGCACCAAGGGGGGGAGAGACATCACAGATACGCAGTATTTT; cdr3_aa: CASTKGGRDITDTQYF
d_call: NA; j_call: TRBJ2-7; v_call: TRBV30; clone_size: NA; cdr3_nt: TGTGCCTGGGGAGAGGACTATGAGCAGTACTTC; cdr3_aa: CAWGEDYEQYF
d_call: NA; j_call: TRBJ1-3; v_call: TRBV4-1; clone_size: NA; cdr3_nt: TGCGCCAGCAGCCAAGATCCCTATAACACCATATATTTT; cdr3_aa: CASSQDPYNTIYF
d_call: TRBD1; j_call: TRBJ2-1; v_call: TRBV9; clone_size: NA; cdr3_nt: TGTGCCAGCAGCGTGTCGACAGGGACCTACAATGAGCAGTTCTTC; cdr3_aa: CASSVSTGTYNEQFF
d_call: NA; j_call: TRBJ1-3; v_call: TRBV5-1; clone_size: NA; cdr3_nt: TGCGCCAGCAGCTTAGGTCTCTCTGGAAACACCATATATTTT; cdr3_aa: CASSLGLSGNTIYF
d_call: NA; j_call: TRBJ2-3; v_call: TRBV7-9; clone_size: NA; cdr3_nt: TGTGCCAGCAGCTTAGTCACATTAGATACGCAGTATTTT; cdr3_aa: CASSLVTLDTQYF
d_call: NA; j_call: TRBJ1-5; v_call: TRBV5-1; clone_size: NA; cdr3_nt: TGCGCCAGCAGCCCGACGCCGGGAACAAATCAGCCCCAGCATTTT; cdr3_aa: CASSPTPGTNQPQHF
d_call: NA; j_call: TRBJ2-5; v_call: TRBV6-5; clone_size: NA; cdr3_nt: TGTGCCAGCAGTTACGATGCCTCCCTCCGAGCGGAGACCCAGTACTTC; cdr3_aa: CASSYDASLRAETQYF
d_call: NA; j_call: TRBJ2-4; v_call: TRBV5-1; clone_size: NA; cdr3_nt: TGCGCCAGCAGCATCGGCCAGGCCCGGAACATTCAGTACTTC; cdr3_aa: CASSIGQARNIQYF
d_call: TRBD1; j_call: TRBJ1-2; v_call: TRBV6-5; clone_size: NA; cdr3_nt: TGTGCCAGCAGTTACGACAGGGCCCCCTATGGCTACACCTTC; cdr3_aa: CASSYDRAPYGYTF
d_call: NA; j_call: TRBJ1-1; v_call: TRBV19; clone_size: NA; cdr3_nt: TGTGCCAGTAGTAGCGGTGTATGGAACACTGAAGCTTTCTTT; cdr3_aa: CASSSGVWNTEAFF
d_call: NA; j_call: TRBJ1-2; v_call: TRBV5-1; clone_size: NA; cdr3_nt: TGCGCCAGCAGAAAGAGCGGGGCTAACTATGGCTACACCTTC; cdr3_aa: CASRKSGANYGYTF
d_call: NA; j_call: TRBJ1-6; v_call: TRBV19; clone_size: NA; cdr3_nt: TGTGCCAGTGCAGTTCTTAATTCACCCCTCCACTTT; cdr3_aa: CASAVLNSPLHF
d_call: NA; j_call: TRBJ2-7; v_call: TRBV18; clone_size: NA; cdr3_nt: TGTGCCAGCTCACGACCGACAGAGTCCTACGAGCAGTACTTC; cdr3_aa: CASSRPTESYEQYF
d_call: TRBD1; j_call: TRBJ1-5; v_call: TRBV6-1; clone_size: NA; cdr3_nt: TGTGCCAGCAGTGCCGACGGGACAGGGCTTTATAGCAATCAGCCCCAGCATTTT; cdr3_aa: CASSADGTGLYSNQPQHF
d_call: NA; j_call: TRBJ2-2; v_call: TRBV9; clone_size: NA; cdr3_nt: TGTGCCAGCAGCGTAGGAAGGGGACAAAACACCGGGGAGCTGTTTTTT; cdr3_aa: CASSVGRGQNTGELFF
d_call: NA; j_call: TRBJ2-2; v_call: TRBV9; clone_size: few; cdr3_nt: TGTGCCAGCAGCTGGGGCAGGGAGAACACCGGGGAGCTGTTTTTT; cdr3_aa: CASSWGRENTGELFF
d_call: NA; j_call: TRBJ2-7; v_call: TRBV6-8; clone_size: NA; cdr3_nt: TGTGCCAGCAGTCCGACGGGAGAGTACGAGCAGTACTTC; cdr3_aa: CASSPTGEYEQYF
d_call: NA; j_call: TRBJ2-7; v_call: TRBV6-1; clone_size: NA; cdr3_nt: TGTGCCAGCAGACTAAATAAGGGCTCCTACGAGCAGTACTTC; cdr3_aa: CASRLNKGSYEQYF
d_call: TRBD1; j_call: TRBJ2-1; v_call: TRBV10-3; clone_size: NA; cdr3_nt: TGTGCCATGCGGGACAGGGACAACAATGAGCAGTTCTTC; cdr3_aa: CAMRDRDNNEQFF
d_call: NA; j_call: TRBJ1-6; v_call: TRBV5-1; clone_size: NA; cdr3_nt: TGCGCCGCCGTGGGGTTCTATTCACCCCTCCACTTT; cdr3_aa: CAAVGFYSPLHF
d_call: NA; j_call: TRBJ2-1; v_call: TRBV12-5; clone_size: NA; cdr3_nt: TGTGCTAGTGGTTTAGGGCCCGAGCAGTTCTTC; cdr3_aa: CASGLGPEQFF
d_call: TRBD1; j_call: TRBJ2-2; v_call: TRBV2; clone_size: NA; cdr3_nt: TGTGCCAGCAGCCAACTAACAGGGGCGGGCGGGGAGCTGTTTTTT; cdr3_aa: CASSQLTGAGGELFF
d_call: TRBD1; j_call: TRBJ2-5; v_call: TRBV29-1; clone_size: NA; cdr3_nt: TGCAGCGTTGTCAGGGGGAGCCAAGAGACCCAGTACTTC; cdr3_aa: CSVVRGSQETQYF
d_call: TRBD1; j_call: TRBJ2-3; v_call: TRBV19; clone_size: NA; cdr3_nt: TGTGCCAGTAGTGTGGACCTGACAGGGGGCGAGACAGATACGCAGTATTTT; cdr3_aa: CASSVDLTGGETDTQYF
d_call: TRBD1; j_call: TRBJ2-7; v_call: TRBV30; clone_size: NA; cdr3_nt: TGTGCCTGGAGTGCCTACCCGGACAGGGACAACGAGCAGTACTTC; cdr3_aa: CAWSAYPDRDNEQYF
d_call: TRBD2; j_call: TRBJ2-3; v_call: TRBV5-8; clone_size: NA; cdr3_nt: TGTGCCAGCAGCGTTCTAGCGGGGGGCACAGATACGCAGTATTTT; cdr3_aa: CASSVLAGGTDTQYF
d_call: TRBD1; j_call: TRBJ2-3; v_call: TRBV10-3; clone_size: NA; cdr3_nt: TGTGCCATCAGATCTGGACAGGGTAGTACAGATACGCAGTATTTT; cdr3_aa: CAIRSGQGSTDTQYF